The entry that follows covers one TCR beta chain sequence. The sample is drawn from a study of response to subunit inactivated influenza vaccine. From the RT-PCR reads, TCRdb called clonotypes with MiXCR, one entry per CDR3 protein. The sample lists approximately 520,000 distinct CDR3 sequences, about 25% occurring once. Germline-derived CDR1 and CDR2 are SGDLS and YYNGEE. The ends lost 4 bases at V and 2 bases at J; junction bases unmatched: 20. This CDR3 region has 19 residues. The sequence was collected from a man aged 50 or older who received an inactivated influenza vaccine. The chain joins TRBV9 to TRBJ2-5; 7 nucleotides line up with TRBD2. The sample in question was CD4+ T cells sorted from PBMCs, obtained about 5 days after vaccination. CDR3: CASSPLGGSAGLLQETQYF. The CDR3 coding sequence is TGTGCCAGCAGCCCCCTAGGTGGGTCGGCGGGACTATTACAAGAGACCCAGTACTTC.